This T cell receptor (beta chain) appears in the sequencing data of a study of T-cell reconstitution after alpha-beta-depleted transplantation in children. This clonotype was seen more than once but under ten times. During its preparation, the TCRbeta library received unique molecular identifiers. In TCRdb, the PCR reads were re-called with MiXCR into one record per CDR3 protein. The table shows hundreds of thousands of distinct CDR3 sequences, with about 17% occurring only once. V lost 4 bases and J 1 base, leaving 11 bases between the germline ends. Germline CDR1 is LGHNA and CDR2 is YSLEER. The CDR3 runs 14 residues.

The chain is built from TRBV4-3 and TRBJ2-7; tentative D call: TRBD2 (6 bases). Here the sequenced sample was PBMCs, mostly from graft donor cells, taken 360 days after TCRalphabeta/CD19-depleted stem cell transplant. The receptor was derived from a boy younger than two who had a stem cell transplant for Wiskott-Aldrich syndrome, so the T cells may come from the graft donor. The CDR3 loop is CASSRGVGSYEQYF. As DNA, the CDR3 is TGCGCCAGCAGCCGCGGGGTAGGGTCCTACGAGCAGTACTTC.